This T cell receptor beta chain was observed in a study of T-cell reconstitution after alpha-beta-depleted transplantation in children. Findings and limits, study-wide: At one year after transplant, newly produced T cells mostly accounted for T-cell counts and diversity. Expanded graft clones, several hundred of them, were reportedly the source of alpha-beta T cells about two months after transplant.

The TCRbeta library incorporated unique molecular identifiers. TCRdb used MiXCR to reprocess the PCR reads, holding one entry per CDR3 protein. The sample consists of about 580,000 distinct CDR3 sequences, 23% of them appearing once. The CDR3 covers 14 residues. CDR1 and CDR2 (germline): MDHEN, SYDVKM. V lost 4 bases to trimming and J lost 11 bases, with 17 bases between them. As to this clonotype: Its cognate antigen is unknown.

The chain has TRBV28 and TRBJ1-4; D remains ambiguous. Sequencing used PBMCs, mostly from graft donor cells, obtained 360 days after TCRalphabeta/CD19-depleted stem cell transplant. The clonotype comes from a boy under two years old who had a stem cell transplant for acute myeloid leukemia, so the T cells may come from the graft donor. The CDR3 here is CASSSPGHAPKLFF. The DNA for the CDR3 is TGTGCCAGCAGTTCACCCGGCCACGCGCCGAAACTGTTTTTT.